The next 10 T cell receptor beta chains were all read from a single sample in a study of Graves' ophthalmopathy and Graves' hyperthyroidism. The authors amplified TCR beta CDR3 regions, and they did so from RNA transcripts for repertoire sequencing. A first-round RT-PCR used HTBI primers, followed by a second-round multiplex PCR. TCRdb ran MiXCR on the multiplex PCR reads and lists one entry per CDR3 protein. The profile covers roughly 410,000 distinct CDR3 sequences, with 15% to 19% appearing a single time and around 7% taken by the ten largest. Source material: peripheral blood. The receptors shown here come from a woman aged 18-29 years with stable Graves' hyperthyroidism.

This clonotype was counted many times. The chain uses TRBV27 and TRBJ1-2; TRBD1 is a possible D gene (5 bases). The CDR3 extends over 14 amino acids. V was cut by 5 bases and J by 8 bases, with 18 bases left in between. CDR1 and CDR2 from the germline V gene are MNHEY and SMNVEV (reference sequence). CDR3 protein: CASSPPGGWGGYTF. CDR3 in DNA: TGTGCCAGCAGTCCCCCCGGGGGATGGGGAGGCTACACCTTC.

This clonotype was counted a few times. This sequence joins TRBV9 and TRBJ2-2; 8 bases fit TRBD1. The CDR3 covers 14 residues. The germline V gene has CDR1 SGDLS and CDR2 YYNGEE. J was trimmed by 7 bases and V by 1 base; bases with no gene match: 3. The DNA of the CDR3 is TGTGCCAGCAGCGTACAGGGGGCCGGCGGGGAGCTGTTTTTT. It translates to CASSVQGAGGELFF.

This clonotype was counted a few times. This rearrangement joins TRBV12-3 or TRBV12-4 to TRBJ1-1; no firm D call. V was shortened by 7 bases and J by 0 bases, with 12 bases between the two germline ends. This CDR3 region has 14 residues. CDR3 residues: CASTLSLMNTEAFF. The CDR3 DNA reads TGTGCCAGCACCTTGAGCCTAATGAACACTGAAGCTTTCTTT.

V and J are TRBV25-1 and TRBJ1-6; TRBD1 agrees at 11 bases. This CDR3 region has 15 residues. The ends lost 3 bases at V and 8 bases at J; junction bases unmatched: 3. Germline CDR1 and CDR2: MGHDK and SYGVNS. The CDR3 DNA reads TGTGCCAGCAGTGAGGACAGGGGGCTTTATTCACCCCTCCACTTT. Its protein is CASSEDRGLYSPLHF.

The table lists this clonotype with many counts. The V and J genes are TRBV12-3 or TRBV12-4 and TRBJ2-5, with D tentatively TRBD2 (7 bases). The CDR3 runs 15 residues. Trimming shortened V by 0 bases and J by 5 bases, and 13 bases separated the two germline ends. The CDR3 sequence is CASSLAGGQGETQYF. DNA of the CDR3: TGTGCCAGCAGTTTAGCCGGGGGGCAAGGGGAGACCCAGTACTTC.

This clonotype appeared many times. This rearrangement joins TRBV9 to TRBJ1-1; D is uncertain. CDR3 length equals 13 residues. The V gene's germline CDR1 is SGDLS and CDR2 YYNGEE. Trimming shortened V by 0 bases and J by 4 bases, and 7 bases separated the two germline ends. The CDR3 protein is CASSVDQATEAFF. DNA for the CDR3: TGTGCCAGCAGCGTAGACCAGGCCACTGAAGCTTTCTTT. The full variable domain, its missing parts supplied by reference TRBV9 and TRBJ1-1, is DSGVTQTPKHLITATGQRVTLRCSPRSGDLSVYWYQQSLDQGLQFLIQYYNGEERAKGNILERFSAQQFPDLHSELNLSSLELGDSALYFCASSVDQATEAFFGQGTRLTVV.

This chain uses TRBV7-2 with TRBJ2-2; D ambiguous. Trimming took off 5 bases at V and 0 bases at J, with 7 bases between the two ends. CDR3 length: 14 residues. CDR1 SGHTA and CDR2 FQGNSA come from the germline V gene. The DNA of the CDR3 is TGTGCCAGCAGCCCACGCTCGAACACCGGGGAGCTGTTTTTT. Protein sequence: CASSPRSNTGELFF.

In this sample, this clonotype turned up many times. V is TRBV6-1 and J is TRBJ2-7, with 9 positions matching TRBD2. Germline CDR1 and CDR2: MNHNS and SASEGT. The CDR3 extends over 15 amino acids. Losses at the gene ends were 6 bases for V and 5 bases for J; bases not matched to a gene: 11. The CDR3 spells CASRASSTSGHEQYF. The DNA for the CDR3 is TGTGCCAGCAGGGCATCTTCGACTAGCGGCCACGAGCAGTACTTC.

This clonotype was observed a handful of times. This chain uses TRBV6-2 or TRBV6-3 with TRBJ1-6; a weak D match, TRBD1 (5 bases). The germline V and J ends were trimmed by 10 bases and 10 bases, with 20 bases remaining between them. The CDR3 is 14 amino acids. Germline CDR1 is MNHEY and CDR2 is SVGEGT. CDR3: CAIRMRGGGSPLHF. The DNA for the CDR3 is TGTGCCATCAGGATGCGTGGGGGAGGATCACCCCTCCACTTT.

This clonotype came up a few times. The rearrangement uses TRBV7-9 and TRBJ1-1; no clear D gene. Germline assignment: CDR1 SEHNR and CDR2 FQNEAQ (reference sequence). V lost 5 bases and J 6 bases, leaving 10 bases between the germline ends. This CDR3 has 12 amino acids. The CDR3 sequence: CASSPYYAEAFF. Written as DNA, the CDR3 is TGTGCCAGCAGCCCCTACTACGCTGAAGCTTTCTTT. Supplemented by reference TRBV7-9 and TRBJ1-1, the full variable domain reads DTGVSQNPRHKITKRGQNVTFRCDPISEHNRLYWYRQTLGQGPEFLTYFQNEAQLEKSRLLSDRFSAERPKGSFSTLEIQRTEQGDSAMYLCASSPYYAEAFFGQGTRLTVV.